One and the same sample provided the 31 T cell receptor beta chains below, sequenced in a study of a mutant IDH1 vaccine in newly diagnosed glioma (dated by TCRdb to about 2021). No antigen has been assigned to these receptors. Read against the paper, the sample's time point label means: week 35, safety follow-up. Every vaccine dose consisted of 300 ug of a 20-mer mutant IDH1 peptide in Montanide, administered subcutaneously together with topical imiquimod. The library was made by the immunoSEQ multiplex PCR assay. Held by TCRdb, this immuneACCESS table contains in-frame sequences only and omits some clones. Under half of the omission traces to an unresolved V gene where checked; the cause of the rest is unknown. This sample gives about 64,000 clones in total; 74% of them show up just once. Roughly 5% of the sample is held by the ten biggest clonotypes. Sequenced material: PBMCs, taken from a glioma patient whose treatment included an IDH1 peptide vaccine. The receptor source for this set is a man over 45 with glioma.

The chain has TRBV7-9 and TRBJ2-7, with 15 bases that match TRBD2. This CDR3 spans 18 amino acids. The V segment lost 5 bases and the J segment 0 bases; nucleotides outside the gene matches: 8. Germline CDR1 reads SEHNR; CDR2 reads FQNEAQ (reference sequence). CDR3 sequence reads: CASSPSGTSGGSSYEQYF. The CDR3 region has the DNA TGTGCCAGCAGCCCCTCCGGGACTAGCGGGGGGAGCTCCTACGAGCAGTACTTC. Filled out from reference TRBV7-9 and TRBJ2-7, the complete variable domain reads DTGVSQNPRHKITKRGQNVTFRCDPISEHNRLYWYRQTLGQGPEFLTYFQNEAQLEKSRLLSDRFSAERPKGSFSTLEIQRTEQGDSAMYLCASSPSGTSGGSSYEQYFGPGTRLTVT.

J is TRBJ1-1 and V is TRBV10-3, with a tentative D call TRBD1 (5 bases). The CDR3 extends over 14 amino acids. Germline assignment: CDR1 ENHRY and CDR2 SYGVKD. V lost 0 bases and J lost 5, with 10 bases in between. CDR3 nucleotides: TGTGCCATCAGTGAGTCGGGGGGGGGAACTGAAGCTTTCTTT. This codes for CAISESGGGTEAFF.

The CDR3, as DNA: TGCAGCGTCTCCTTGGGGGGAGAAAACACCATATATTTT. Residues: CSVSLGGENTIYF. The chain links TRBV29-1 to TRBJ1-3; a possible D gene is TRBD1 (5 bases). Germline CDR1 SQVTM, CDR2 ANQGSEA. This CDR3 contains 13 residues. Trimming removed 6 bases at V and 6 bases at J, with 15 bases between. Full variable domain (rest looked up from reference TRBV29-1 and TRBJ1-3): SAVISQKPSRDICQRGTSLTIQCQVDSQVTMMFWYRQQPGQSLTLIATANQGSEATYESGFVIDKFPISRPNLTFSTLTVSNMSPEDSSIYLCSVSLGGENTIYFGEGSWLTVV.

This sequence joins TRBV18 and TRBJ1-1; D is ambiguous. CDR1 KGHSH and CDR2 LQKENI come from the germline V gene. The CDR3 totals 15 residues. V lost 1 base to trimming and J lost 0 bases, with 9 bases between them. The CDR3 spells CASSPQAGVNTEAFF. For the CDR3, the DNA is TGTGCCAGCTCACCACAGGCAGGAGTGAACACTGAAGCTTTCTTT. Full variable domain (outside the CDR3, taken from reference TRBV18 and TRBJ1-1): NAGVMQNPRHLVRRRGQEARLRCSPMKGHSHVYWYRQLPEEGLKFMVYLQKENIIDESGMPKERFSAEFPKEGPSILRIQQVVRGDSAAYFCASSPQAGVNTEAFFGQGTRLTVV.

The V gene is TRBV6-5, the J gene TRBJ1-1; D remains unclear. The V and J ends lost 5 bases and 1 base respectively, with 11 bases between them. The germline V gene encodes CDR1 MNHEY and CDR2 SVGAGI. This CDR3 is built from 14 residues. The CDR3 sequence is CASSRSTRNTEAFF. The CDR3 nucleotides are TGTGCCAGCAGTCGGTCCACAAGGAACACTGAAGCTTTCTTT.

The V call is TRBV13, the J call TRBJ1-1; D may be TRBD1 (6 bases). This CDR3 spans 15 amino acids. The V gene's germline CDR1 is PRHDT and CDR2 FYEKMQ (reference sequence). The V end was cut by 5 bases, the J end by 1 base, with 14 bases between. Here the CDR3 DNA reads TGTGCCAGCAGCCTACCTACAGGGCCGAACACTGAAGCTTTCTTT. This gives the protein CASSLPTGPNTEAFF.

The CDR3 region is CASSHTGSAGGYTF. The CDR3 DNA sequence: TGTGCCAGCAGTCATACAGGCTCCGCGGGGGGCTACACCTTC. J is TRBJ1-2 and V is TRBV14, with a possible D match to TRBD1 (5 bases). The V end lost 6 bases, the J end lost 8 bases, and 19 bases lay between the germline ends. This CDR3 spans 14 amino acids. CDR1 is SGHDN and CDR2 is FVKESK in the germline V gene.

V and J are TRBV7-9 and TRBJ2-3; 7 nucleotides line up with TRBD1. This CDR3 comprises 14 residues. Per germline, CDR1 SEHNR and CDR2 FQNEAQ (reference sequence). Unmatched junction bases numbered 3, after V lost 3 bases and J lost 3 bases. Here the CDR3 reads CASSFDRETDTQYF. CDR3 DNA: TGTGCCAGCAGCTTTGACAGGGAAACAGATACGCAGTATTTT.

With regard to this clone: The sample contains more than one DNA sequence encoding this CDR3. V is TRBV19 and J is TRBJ1-1; D is undetermined. The V gene's germline CDR1 is LNHDA and CDR2 SQIVND (reference sequence). There are 14 residues in the CDR3. The V gene lost 1 base and the J gene lost 0 bases, with 6 bases spanning the gap. CDR3 region: CASSIGRLNTEAFF. As DNA, the CDR3 is TGTGCCAGTAGTATAGGCAGATTGAACACTGAAGCTTTCTTT.

This clone showed up many times. J is TRBJ1-1 and V is TRBV30, with D uncertain. This CDR3 contains 13 residues. Germline V CDR1 and CDR2: GTSNPN, SVGIG (reference sequence). V lost 0 bases to trimming and J lost 5 bases, with 10 bases between them. The CDR3 protein is CAWSVGSRTEAFF. CDR3 bases: TGTGCCTGGAGTGTAGGGAGCAGGACTGAAGCTTTCTTT. Variable domain in full (rest from reference TRBV30 and TRBJ1-1): SQTIHQWPATLVQPVGSPLSLECTVEGTSNPNLYWYRQAAGRGLQLLFYSVGIGQISSEVPQNLSASRPQDRQFILSSKKLLLSDSGFYLCAWSVGSRTEAFFGQGTRLTVV.

This clone has a handful of counts. The J gene is TRBJ1-1, the V gene TRBV25-1; 7 positions agree with TRBD1. This CDR3 spans 15 amino acids. Looked up from germline, CDR1 is MGHDK and CDR2 is SYGVNS. The J segment lost 4 bases and the V segment lost 1 base, leaving 6 bases of the junction unmatched. The CDR3 DNA reads as TGTGCCAGCAGTGAATCGGGCAGGGGGAGCACTGAAGCTTTCTTT. Residues: CASSESGRGSTEAFF.

The chain uses TRBV5-6 and TRBJ1-6; D not resolved. V was clipped by 0 bases and J by 8 bases, with 12 bases between them. Germline V gene data show CDR1 as SGHDT and CDR2 as YYEEEE. This CDR3 region has 15 residues. DNA of the CDR3: TGTGCCAGCAGCTTGGAGAGGGTAGGGCATTCACCCCTCCACTTT. Translation gives CASSLERVGHSPLHF.

The genes are TRBV18 and TRBJ1-4; D may be TRBD1 (6 bases). The germline V gene has CDR1 KGHSH and CDR2 LQKENI. CDR3 length: 12 residues. Trimming removed 3 bases at V and 11 bases at J, with 10 bases between. The CDR3 nucleotides are TGTGCCAGCTCACCCGACAGGAAGAAACTGTTTTTT. Protein: CASSPDRKKLFF.

CDR3 loop: CASTRGGSSYNEQFF. CDR3 DNA: TGTGCCAGTACCCGGGGGGGGAGCTCCTACAATGAGCAGTTCTTC. The chain couples TRBV19 to TRBJ2-1, with 8 bases matching TRBD2. This CDR3 contains 15 residues. Per germline, CDR1 LNHDA and CDR2 SQIVND (reference sequence). The ends lost 7 bases at V and 0 bases at J; junction bases unmatched: 5.

This clone was observed a handful of times. The J gene is TRBJ2-7, the V gene TRBV5-4, with a tentative D call TRBD1 (6 bases). This CDR3 spans 15 amino acids. Trimming left V 4 bases short and J 6 bases short, with 20 bases between. Germline-derived CDR1 and CDR2 are SGHNT and YYREEE (reference sequence). In nucleotides, the CDR3 is TGTGCCAGCAGCGGCCCCAGGACAGCGAGCCCCGAGCAGTACTTC. Translating gives CASSGPRTASPEQYF.

The J gene is TRBJ1-4, the V gene TRBV5-4; no definite D call. The V gene's germline CDR1 is SGHNT and CDR2 YYREEE (reference sequence). The CDR3 contains 13 residues. Deletions cut 2 bases from V and 10 bases from J, with 12 bases between. CDR3 sequence: CASSLTPAGKLFF. CDR3 DNA: TGTGCCAGCAGCTTAACGCCGGCCGGAAAACTGTTTTTT. Full variable domain (missing parts from reference TRBV5-4 and TRBJ1-4): ETGVTQSPTHLIKTRGQQVTLRCSSQSGHNTVSWYQQALGQGPQFIFQYYREEENGRGNFPPRFSGLQFPNYSSELNVNALELDDSALYLCASSLTPAGKLFFGSGTQLSVL.

The rearrangement joins TRBV27 to TRBJ1-2; D unclear. The germline gives CDR1 MNHEY, CDR2 SMNVEV (reference sequence). The CDR3 is made up of 12 amino acids. The ends were cut back, 9 bases at V and 4 bases at J, with 12 bases in the middle. CDR3 in DNA: TGTGCCAGTTCAAAGGGAACCTATGGCTACACCTTC. Its translation is CASSKGTYGYTF.

The chain recombines TRBV4-2 with TRBJ1-3; D gene uncertain. The CDR3 is made up of 16 amino acids. The germline V gene has CDR1 LGHNA and CDR2 YNFKEQ. Trimming shortened V by 0 bases and J by 4 bases, and 13 bases separated the two germline ends. In DNA, the CDR3 is TGTGCCAGCAGCCAAGACGGGTCAGGAGGGGGAAACACCATATATTTT. Its protein product is CASSQDGSGGGNTIYF.

This clone showed up just once. Here the CDR3 DNA reads TGTGCCAGCAGCGTAGCTACGCGGGACACTGAAGCTTTCTTT. Its protein product is CASSVATRDTEAFF. The chain joins TRBV9 to TRBJ1-1; the D is unclear. V gave up 0 bases and J gave up 3 bases, with 9 bases separating them. Germline V gene sequence: CDR1 SGDLS, CDR2 YYNGEE. The length of the CDR3 is 14 residues.

This chain joins TRBV9 and TRBJ2-3, with D perhaps matching TRBD1 (5 bases). Trimming pared 4 bases from V and 4 bases from J, leaving 16 bases between. Germline V gene sequence: CDR1 SGDLS, CDR2 YYNGEE. CDR3 length: 15 amino acids. For the CDR3, the DNA is TGTGCCAGCAGCACACCAGGGTACGACTCAGATACGCAGTATTTT. This codes for CASSTPGYDSDTQYF.

The V and J genes are TRBV15 and TRBJ2-2; D remains unclear. The CDR3 is made up of 14 amino acids. Trimming took off 0 bases at V and 6 bases at J, with 8 bases between the two ends. Germline V lookup: CDR1 LNHNV, CDR2 YYDKDF (reference sequence). The CDR3 nucleotides read TGTGCCACCAGCAGAGATTGGGAAGCCGGGGAGCTGTTTTTT. Translation: CATSRDWEAGELFF.

The chain couples TRBV6-1 to TRBJ2-7, with D tentatively TRBD2 (5 bases). V lost 6 bases and J 6 bases, leaving 12 bases between the germline ends. Germline V gene sequence: CDR1 MNHNS, CDR2 SASEGT. This CDR3 contains 12 residues. This chain's CDR3 is CASRRGPLEQYF. In nucleotides, the CDR3 is TGTGCCAGCAGAAGAGGGCCCCTCGAGCAGTACTTC.

The chain links TRBV5-1 to TRBJ1-2, with a possible D match to TRBD1 (5 bases). Germline values: CDR1 SGHRS, CDR2 YFSETQ. CDR3 length: 14 residues. The ends were cut back, 4 bases at V and 0 bases at J, with 10 bases in the middle. The CDR3: CASSIGTANYGYTF. CDR3 in DNA: TGCGCCAGCAGCATCGGGACGGCTAACTATGGCTACACCTTC. Based on the CDR3 plus reference TRBV5-1 and TRBJ1-2, the full variable domain is KAGVTQTPRYLIKTRGQQVTLSCSPISGHRSVSWYQQTPGQGLQFLFEYFSETQRNKGNFPGRFSGRQFSNSRSEMNVSTLELGDSALYLCASSIGTANYGYTFGSGTRLTVV.

This chain links TRBV6-5 with TRBJ1-2, with a tentative D call TRBD1 (6 bases). Germline V gives CDR1 MNHEY, CDR2 SVGAGI. The germline V and J ends were trimmed by 6 bases and 3 bases, with 11 bases remaining between them. The CDR3 contains 13 residues. CDR3 in DNA: TGTGCCAGCAGCCGCGGGGGCGACTATGGCTACACCTTC. Translation: CASSRGGDYGYTF.

The V gene is TRBV5-6, the J gene TRBJ1-2; a possible D gene is TRBD1 (6 bases). Germline CDR1 reads SGHDT; CDR2 reads YYEEEE. The V end was cut by 4 bases, the J end by 4 bases, with 14 bases between. This CDR3 is built from 14 residues. The DNA of the CDR3 is TGTGCCAGCAGCCTTATACAGGGCATCTATGGCTACACCTTC. This codes for CASSLIQGIYGYTF.

The sample holds a few counts of this clone. J is TRBJ1-1 and V is TRBV28; a possible D gene is TRBD1 (6 bases). The V and J ends lost 9 bases and 0 bases respectively, with 17 bases between them. There are 15 residues in the CDR3. Germline V gene data show CDR1 as MDHEN and CDR2 as SYDVKM. The CDR3: CASTGLETMNTEAFF. In DNA form, the CDR3 reads TGTGCCAGTACAGGGTTGGAGACCATGAACACTGAAGCTTTCTTT.

The V gene is TRBV5-1, the J gene TRBJ2-1; the D gene is possibly TRBD1 (6 bases). Trimming left V 0 bases short and J 1 base short, with 8 bases between. The CDR3 is made up of 15 amino acids. CDR1 is SGHRS, CDR2 YFSETQ, per germline. The CDR3 DNA reads as TGCGCCAGCAGCTTGGAACAGGGATCCTACAATGAGCAGTTCTTC. This sequence encodes CASSLEQGSYNEQFF.

The V gene is TRBV13, the J gene TRBJ1-4; D gene uncertain. The CDR3 runs 14 residues. The germline CDR1 and CDR2 sequences are PRHDT and FYEKMQ (reference sequence). Trimming shortened V by 0 bases and J by 1 base, and 3 bases separated the two germline ends. The CDR3 reads CASSLGGTNEKLFF. The CDR3 DNA reads TGTGCCAGCAGCTTAGGGGGAACTAATGAAAAACTGTTTTTT.

The chain uses TRBV30 and TRBJ2-5, with D possibly being TRBD2 (7 bases). Germline values: CDR1 GTSNPN, CDR2 SVGIG (reference sequence). The CDR3 runs 16 residues. V was trimmed by 3 bases and J by 7 bases, leaving 24 bases between them. DNA for the CDR3: TGTGCCTGGAGGACCCAGGGGAGGGTCAAAATGAGGACCCAGTACTTC. Translation gives CAWRTQGRVKMRTQYF.

The chain is built from TRBV7-9 and TRBJ2-7, with D possibly being TRBD1 (5 bases). The germline V and J ends were trimmed by 4 bases and 2 bases, with 6 bases remaining between them. Germline CDR1 is SEHNR and CDR2 is FQNEAQ (reference sequence). The CDR3 has 12 residues. The CDR3, as DNA: TGTGCCAGCAGCTCAGGGACCTACGAGCAGTACTTC. It encodes CASSSGTYEQYF.

The chain recombines TRBV5-1 with TRBJ1-3, with TRBD1 matching 9 bases. Per germline, CDR1 SGHRS and CDR2 YFSETQ. This CDR3 contains 15 residues. J gave up 4 bases and V 4 bases, and 6 bases lay outside the gene matches. CDR3 region: CASSPGQGPGNTIYF. DNA for the CDR3: TGCGCCAGCAGCCCGGGACAGGGTCCCGGAAACACCATATATTTT.